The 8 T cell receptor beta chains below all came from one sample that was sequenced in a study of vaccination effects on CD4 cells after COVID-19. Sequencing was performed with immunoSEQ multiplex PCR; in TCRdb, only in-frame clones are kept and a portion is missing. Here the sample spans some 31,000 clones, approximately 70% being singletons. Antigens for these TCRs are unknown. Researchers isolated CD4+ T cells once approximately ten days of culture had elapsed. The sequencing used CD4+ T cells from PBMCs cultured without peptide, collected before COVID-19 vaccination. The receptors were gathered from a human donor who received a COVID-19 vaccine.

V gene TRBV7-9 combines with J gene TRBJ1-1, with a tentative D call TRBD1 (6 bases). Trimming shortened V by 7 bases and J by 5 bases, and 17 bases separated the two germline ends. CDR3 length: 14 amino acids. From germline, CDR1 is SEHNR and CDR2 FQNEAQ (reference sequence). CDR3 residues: CASKGGGPETEAFF. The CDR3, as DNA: TGTGCCAGCAAAGGAGGGGGGCCTGAAACTGAAGCTTTCTTT. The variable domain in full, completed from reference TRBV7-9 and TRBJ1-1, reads DTGVSQNPRHKITKRGQNVTFRCDPISEHNRLYWYRQTLGQGPEFLTYFQNEAQLEKSRLLSDRFSAERPKGSFSTLEIQRTEQGDSAMYLCASKGGGPETEAFFGQGTRLTVV.

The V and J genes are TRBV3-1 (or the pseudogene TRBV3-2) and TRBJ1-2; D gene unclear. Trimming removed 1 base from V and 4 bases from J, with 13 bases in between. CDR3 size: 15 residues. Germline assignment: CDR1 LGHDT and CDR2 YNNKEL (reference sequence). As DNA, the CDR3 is TGTGCCAGCAGCCAAGCCGCGGGTGGACCCTATGGCTACACCTTC. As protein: CASSQAAGGPYGYTF.

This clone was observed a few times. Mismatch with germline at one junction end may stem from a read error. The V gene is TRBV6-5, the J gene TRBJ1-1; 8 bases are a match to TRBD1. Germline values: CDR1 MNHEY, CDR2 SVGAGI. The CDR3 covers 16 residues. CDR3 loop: CASSHSGTGGHTEAFF. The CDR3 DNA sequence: TGTGCCAGCAGTCACTCGGGGACAGGAGGGCACACTGAAGCTTTCTTT.

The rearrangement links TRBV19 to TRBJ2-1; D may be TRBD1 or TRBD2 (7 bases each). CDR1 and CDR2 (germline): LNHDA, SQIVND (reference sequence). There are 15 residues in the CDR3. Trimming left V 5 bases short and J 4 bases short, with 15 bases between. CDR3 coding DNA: TGTGCCAGTAGTCCAGGGGGAGGGCTTTACAATGAGCAGTTCTTC. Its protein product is CASSPGGGLYNEQFF.

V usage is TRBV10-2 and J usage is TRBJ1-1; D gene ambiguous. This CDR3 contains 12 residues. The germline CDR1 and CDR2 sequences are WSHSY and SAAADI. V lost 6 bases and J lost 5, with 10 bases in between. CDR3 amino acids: CASSWGSTEAFF. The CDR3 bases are TGCGCCAGCAGCTGGGGAAGTACTGAAGCTTTCTTT.

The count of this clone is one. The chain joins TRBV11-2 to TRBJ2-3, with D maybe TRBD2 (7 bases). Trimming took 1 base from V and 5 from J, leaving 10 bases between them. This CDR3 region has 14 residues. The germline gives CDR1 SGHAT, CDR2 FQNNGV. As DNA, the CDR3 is TGTGCCAGCAGCTTAGCAGGGGAGGGAGATACGCAGTATTTT. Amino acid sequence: CASSLAGEGDTQYF.

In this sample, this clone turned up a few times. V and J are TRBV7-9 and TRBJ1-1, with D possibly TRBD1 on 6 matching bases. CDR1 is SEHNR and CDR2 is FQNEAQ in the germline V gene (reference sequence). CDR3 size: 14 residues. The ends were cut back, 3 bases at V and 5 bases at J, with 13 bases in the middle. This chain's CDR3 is CASSFGGARTEAFF. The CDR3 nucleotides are TGTGCCAGCAGCTTTGGGGGCGCGAGGACTGAAGCTTTCTTT.

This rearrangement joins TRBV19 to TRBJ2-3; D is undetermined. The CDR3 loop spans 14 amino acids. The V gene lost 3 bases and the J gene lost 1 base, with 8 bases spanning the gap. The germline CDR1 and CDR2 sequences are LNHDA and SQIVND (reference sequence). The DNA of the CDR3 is TGTGCCAGTAGTATTATTAGTCGCACAGATACGCAGTATTTT. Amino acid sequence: CASSIISRTDTQYF.